What follows are 19 T cell receptor beta chains derived from one specimen sequenced in a study of T cell repertoires in cytomegalovirus infection. These receptors' antigens are unknown. TCRdb re-called the reads through MiXCR, storing one row per CDR3 protein. The profile shows roughly 180,000 distinct CDR3 sequences, roughly 20% of them singletons. This material consisted of CD8+ T cells from cultured PBMCs, taken from culture after CMV antigen stimulation. These receptors came from a human donor in good health (CMV status not recorded). Some clones in this sample may be carry-over from other donors' samples.

This clonotype was picked up a small number of times. This CDR3 reads CASSTGYNSPLHF. In nucleotides, the CDR3 is TGTGCCAGCAGCACAGGGTATAATTCACCCCTCCACTTT. The chain recombines TRBV12-3 or TRBV12-4 with TRBJ1-6, with D perhaps TRBD1 (6 bases). CDR3 length: 13 amino acids. The V end was cut by 6 bases, the J end by 4 bases, with 7 bases between.

This clonotype has just a few counts. The V gene is TRBV12-3 or TRBV12-4, the J gene TRBJ2-1; no clear D gene. This CDR3 has 14 residues. Trimming left V 2 bases short and J 7 bases short, with 12 bases between. The CDR3 DNA follows: TGTGCCAGCAGTTTACACCGGGTTGAAAATGAGCAGTTCTTC. It is translated as CASSLHRVENEQFF.

This clonotype was seen only a few times. The CDR3 DNA reads TGTGCCAGCAGTGATGGGAGTCAGACCCCCAAAGAGACCCAGTACTTC. This codes for CASSDGSQTPKETQYF. The rearrangement links TRBV2 to TRBJ2-5, with D possibly matching TRBD2 (5 bases). This CDR3 has 16 residues. Trimming took off 3 bases at V and 3 bases at J, with 17 bases between the two ends. The V gene's germline CDR1 is SNHLY and CDR2 FYNNEI.

The chain has TRBV11-2 and TRBJ2-6; 9 nucleotides align to TRBD2. Trimming cost V 3 bases and J 0 bases; bases outside gene matches: 12. Germline V lookup: CDR1 SGHAT, CDR2 FQNNGV. The CDR3 extends over 20 amino acids. The CDR3 region is CASSFERASGVRSGANVLTF. In DNA, the CDR3 is TGTGCCAGCAGCTTCGAAAGGGCTAGCGGGGTGCGCTCTGGGGCCAACGTCCTGACTTTC.

The chain is built from TRBV6-5 and TRBJ1-3; TRBD1 aligns across 9 bases. There are 15 residues in the CDR3. The V segment lost 4 bases and the J segment 7 bases; nucleotides outside the gene matches: 8. CDR1 and CDR2 from the germline V gene are MNHEY and SVGAGI. The CDR3 coding sequence is TGTGCCAGCAGTTCCTTTAGGACAGGGGTGAACACCATATATTTT. Its protein is CASSSFRTGVNTIYF.

This clonotype was counted only a few times. V and J are TRBV28 and TRBJ2-5, with 11 bases fitting TRBD1. This CDR3 has 16 amino acids. V dropped 3 bases and J dropped 1; count of bases not matched to a gene: 4. Per germline, CDR1 MDHEN and CDR2 SYDVKM. CDR3 residues: CASSFRDRGIQETQYF. CDR3 DNA sequence: TGTGCCAGCAGTTTTAGGGACAGGGGGATCCAAGAGACCCAGTACTTC.

The genes are TRBV27 and TRBJ1-3; D gene unclear. V lost 2 bases and J lost 3, with 11 bases in between. This CDR3 spans 15 amino acids. Germline CDR1 MNHEY, CDR2 SMNVEV (reference sequence). The CDR3 region has the DNA TGTGCCAGCAGTTTAATGGCGGGAATTGGAAACACCATATATTTT. This encodes CASSLMAGIGNTIYF.

This chain links TRBV5-6 with TRBJ2-7, with D unresolved. The germline V gene encodes CDR1 SGHDT and CDR2 YYEEEE. The length of the CDR3 is 12 residues. V was trimmed by 1 base and J by 7 bases, leaving 9 bases between them. CDR3 coding DNA: TGTGCCAGCAGCTTGCAGTCGGCGGAGCAGTACTTC. Translation gives CASSLQSAEQYF.

The V call is TRBV12-3 or TRBV12-4, the J call TRBJ1-2, with D possibly matching TRBD1 (5 bases). V was cut by 1 base and J by 4 bases, with 10 bases left in between. The CDR3 contains 14 residues. This CDR3 is CASSLGQGFYGYTF. The CDR3 coding sequence is TGTGCCAGCAGTTTAGGGCAGGGCTTCTATGGCTACACCTTC.

The rearrangement joins TRBV6-1 to TRBJ1-5, with D perhaps TRBD1 (5 bases). Trimming removed 6 bases from V and 11 bases from J, with 11 bases in between. Germline V gives CDR1 MNHNS, CDR2 SASEGT. This CDR3 is 11 amino acids long. The CDR3 nucleotides read TGTGCCAGCAGATATCCAGGGTCCCAGCATTTT. Translating it yields CASRYPGSQHF.

The CDR3 here is CASSQEDKVLGYTF. In DNA form, the CDR3 reads TGCGCCAGCAGCCAGGAAGACAAGGTTCTTGGCTACACCTTC. This chain connects TRBV4-1 to TRBJ1-2, with D hard to call. The CDR3 has 14 amino acids. V lost 3 bases and J lost 7, with 15 bases in between. Germline V gene lookup returns CDR1 MGHRA and CDR2 YSYEKL.

V gene TRBV5-6 combines with J gene TRBJ2-7; D may be TRBD2 (6 bases). The V gene's germline CDR1 is SGHDT and CDR2 YYEEEE. This CDR3 has 14 amino acids. Trimming took 4 bases from V and 2 from J, leaving 13 bases between them. As DNA, the CDR3 is TGTGCCAGCAGCCCAGGGACTCTCACCTACGAGCAGTACTTC. Translation: CASSPGTLTYEQYF.

This clonotype turned up a few times. The chain couples TRBV7-9 to TRBJ1-6; 7 bases fit TRBD1. The V gene end was trimmed by 3 bases and the J gene end by 10 bases; junction bases not matched to a gene: 9. This CDR3 contains 15 residues. CDR1 is SEHNR, CDR2 FQNEAQ, per germline (reference sequence). The CDR3 coding sequence is TGTGCCAGCAGCTTCTCGACAGGGATGAACTCACCCCTCCACTTT. Its protein product is CASSFSTGMNSPLHF. The full variable domain, its missing parts supplied by reference TRBV7-9 and TRBJ1-6, is DTGVSQNPRHKITKRGQNVTFRCDPISEHNRLYWYRQTLGQGPEFLTYFQNEAQLEKSRLLSDRFSAERPKGSFSTLEIQRTEQGDSAMYLCASSFSTGMNSPLHFGNGTRLTVT.

As regards this clonotype: A read error may produce the germline difference seen at one junction end. This CDR3 reads CDSSERGTGGNQPQHF. The DNA of the CDR3 is TGTGACAGCAGTGAACGCGGGACAGGGGGGAATCAGCCCCAGCATTTT. The chain carries TRBV6-1 and TRBJ1-5; 11 positions match TRBD1. The V gene's germline CDR1 is MNHNS and CDR2 SASEGT. The CDR3 has 16 amino acids.

This rearrangement joins TRBV7-2 to TRBJ2-5, with 8 positions matching TRBD2. The CDR3 is 17 amino acids. Germline CDR1 reads SGHTA; CDR2 reads FQGNSA. J gave up 2 bases and V 0 bases, and 8 bases lay outside the gene matches. CDR3 sequence reads: CASSLAEVAGIQETQYF. The CDR3 DNA follows: TGTGCCAGCAGCTTAGCGGAGGTAGCGGGGATACAAGAGACCCAGTACTTC.

This clonotype came up a few times. The V and J genes are TRBV15 and TRBJ1-2; tentatively, D is TRBD1 (5 bases). Germline loops: CDR1 LNHNV, CDR2 YYDKDF (reference sequence). Deletions cut 0 bases from V and 1 base from J, with 15 bases between. This CDR3 is built from 17 residues. DNA of the CDR3: TGTGCCACCAGCAGAGATGACAGAGCGGAAAGTAACTATGGCTACACCTTC. Translated: CATSRDDRAESNYGYTF.

This chain joins TRBV6-2 or TRBV6-3 and TRBJ1-2; D is unresolved. Germline V gives CDR1 MNHEY, CDR2 SVGEGT. Trimming removed 7 bases from V and 8 bases from J, with 11 bases in between. The CDR3 has 11 amino acids. CDR3 nucleotide sequence: TGTGCCAGCATTGGAAGGAACGGCTACACCTTC. Translating gives CASIGRNGYTF.

This clonotype was observed a handful of times. V usage is TRBV7-2 and J usage is TRBJ2-5; D is uncertain. The length of the CDR3 is 15 residues. CDR1 SGHTA and CDR2 FQGNSA come from the germline V gene. Between the trimmed V and J ends, which lost 1 base and 1 base, there was a span of 10 bases. CDR3 bases: TGTGCCAGCAGCTTAGACGCGGCGGTCCAAGAGACCCAGTACTTC. Protein product: CASSLDAAVQETQYF. The full variable domain, with the rest looked up from reference TRBV7-2 and TRBJ2-5, is GAGVSQSPSNKVTEKGKDVELRCDPISGHTALYWYRQSLGQGLEFLIYFQGNSAPDKSGLPSDRFSAERTGGSVSTLTIQRTQQEDSAVYLCASSLDAAVQETQYFGPGTRLLVL.

This CDR3 reads CASSYSRTGGSYEQYF. The CDR3 nucleotides are TGTGCCAGCAGTTACTCGAGAACAGGGGGCTCCTACGAGCAGTACTTC. The rearrangement uses TRBV6-2 or TRBV6-3 and TRBJ2-7, with 8 bases identical to TRBD1. Germline V CDR1 and CDR2: MNHEY, SVGEGT. The CDR3 is made up of 16 amino acids. J was trimmed by 0 bases and V by 0 bases; bases with no gene match: 4.